The T cell receptor beta chain under discussion was sequenced for a study of CD8+ T cells in alopecia areata. The study's findings and limits: In lesional scalp, particularly from alopecia totalis/universalis, clonality was higher than in normal scalp.

cDNA serving as the sequencing template came from extracted, reverse transcribed RNA. Generated by immunoSEQ multiplex PCR, the TCRdb table keeps only in-frame clones and is missing some. Of around 150,000 clones listed, about three fifths are singletons. The CDR3 loop spans 15 amino acids. Germline assignment: CDR1 LNHDA and CDR2 SQIVND (reference sequence). Germline trimming cut 7 bases from V and 4 bases from J; bases unmatched to any gene: 10. For this clone: Its antigen is undetermined.

This chain connects TRBV19 to TRBJ2-1, with 7 bases fitting TRBD2. Source material: CD8+ T cells sorted from blood. The TCR sequence derives from a human donor in good health. CDR3 loop: CASKPSSGPYNEQFF. In DNA form, the CDR3 reads TGTGCCAGTAAGCCGAGTAGCGGGCCTTACAATGAGCAGTTCTTC.